The source of this T cell receptor beta chain is a study of CD8 T cells in Susac syndrome. CDR1 SNHLY and CDR2 FYNNEI come from the germline V gene. The CDR3 is 16 residues long. V was shortened by 6 bases and J by 3 bases, with 15 bases between the two germline ends. Reverse transcription of about 0.45 to 1 ug RNA was carried out with random hexamers. The CDR3 of TCR beta was amplified by immunoSEQ multiplex PCR across 54 Vbeta and 13 Jbeta. TCRdb used MiXCR to reprocess the immunoSEQ multiplex PCR reads, holding one entry per CDR3 protein. Among about 160,000 distinct CDR3 sequences listed, about 93% were seen once.

This TCR came from a human donor in good health. This chain joins TRBV2 and TRBJ2-6; D gene uncertain. The sample comprised CD4+ T cells from PBMCs. The CDR3 DNA reads as TGTGCCAGCAGCCCCCTGGCGGTACTTGGGGCCAACGTCCTGACTTTC. This sequence encodes CASSPLAVLGANVLTF.